Below are 20 T cell receptor beta chains sequenced from a single sample in a study of early T cells in non-severe SARS-CoV-2 infection. TCRdb processed the 5' RACE reads anew with MiXCR; each CDR3 protein has one entry. The sample holds 25,000 to 35,000 distinct CDR3 sequences, roughly 6.6% seen once. Sequencing input: whole blood. All receptors come from an adult who was a healthcare worker with PCR-confirmed SARS-CoV-2 infection or an uninfected control (not recorded which).

This clonotype was found many times. The chain joins TRBV7-2 to TRBJ2-1, with 9 bases that match TRBD2. Germline V gene data show CDR1 as SGHTA and CDR2 as FQGNSA. The trim removed 1 base at V and 9 bases at J, leaving 7 bases unmatched. CDR3 size: 15 residues. The CDR3 here is CASSLVASGEGEQFF. The CDR3 DNA is TGTGCCAGCAGCTTAGTTGCTAGCGGGGAAGGTGAGCAGTTCTTC.

This clonotype showed up many times. The chain joins TRBV6-6 to TRBJ2-7; 9 nucleotides align to TRBD1. After removal of 5 bases from V and 3 bases from J, the junction contained 5 bases not matched to a gene. This CDR3 is built from 14 residues. Germline-derived CDR1 and CDR2 are MNHNY and SVGAGI (reference sequence). The CDR3 coding sequence is TGTGCCAGCAGTGCAAGGGACAGGGACTACGAGCAGTACTTC. Its protein is CASSARDRDYEQYF.

This clonotype was observed many times. This chain uses TRBV7-3 with TRBJ2-3; no firm D call. V lost 5 bases, J lost 1 base, and 10 bases lay in between. This CDR3 is built from 14 residues. Germline V gives CDR1 SGHTA, CDR2 FQGTGA. The CDR3 loop is CASSPEVGTDTQYF. The CDR3 nucleotides read TGTGCCAGCAGCCCAGAGGTGGGCACAGATACGCAGTATTTT. The whole variable domain, remainder taken from reference TRBV7-3 and TRBJ2-3, is GAGVSQTPSNKVTEKGKYVELRCDPISGHTALYWYRQSLGQGPEFLIYFQGTGAADDSGLPNDRFFAVRPEGSVSTLKIQRTERGDSAVYLCASSPEVGTDTQYFGPGTRLTVL.

Of note for this clonotype: This sequence may be a read error, since a much larger clone differs from it by one base. This sequence joins TRBV11-1 and TRBJ2-1, with D possibly matching TRBD2 (7 bases). V gave up 2 bases and J gave up 8 bases, with 13 bases separating them. CDR3 length: 14 residues. Germline assignment: CDR1 SGHAT and CDR2 FQDESV (reference sequence). The CDR3 here is CASSLLRGHDEQFF. The CDR3 DNA is TGTGCCAGCAGCTTATTGCGGGGGCACGATGAGCAGTTCTTC.

This clonotype was counted many times. This chain joins TRBV27 and TRBJ2-7; possible D gene TRBD1, 5 bases. Per germline, CDR1 MNHEY and CDR2 SMNVEV (reference sequence). The CDR3 loop spans 15 amino acids. Trimming removed 2 bases at V and 3 bases at J, with 14 bases between. This CDR3 reads CASSLAVGRDYEQYF. CDR3 nucleotide sequence: TGTGCCAGCAGTTTAGCGGTAGGCAGGGACTACGAGCAGTACTTC.

Many counts were recorded for this clonotype. The chain combines TRBV30 with TRBJ1-2; no definite D call. The CDR3 has 12 amino acids. The V end was cut by 1 base, the J end by 6 bases, with 9 bases between. Looked up from germline, CDR1 is GTSNPN and CDR2 is SVGIG (reference sequence). CDR3 residues: CAWSGWENGYTF. In nucleotides, the CDR3 is TGTGCCTGGAGTGGGTGGGAAAATGGCTACACCTTC.

This clonotype was seen many times. The chain combines TRBV12-3 or TRBV12-4 with TRBJ2-5, with a weak D call TRBD1 (5 bases). V lost 8 bases and J 5 bases, leaving 12 bases between the germline ends. The CDR3 spans 12 residues. CDR3 in amino acids: CASGQGEETQYF. CDR3 sequence (DNA): TGTGCCAGCGGGCAGGGCGAGGAGACCCAGTACTTC.

This clonotype has ten or more counts. The rearrangement links TRBV6-2 or TRBV6-3 to TRBJ2-3; tentative D call: TRBD2 (5 bases). The CDR3 spans 14 residues. The V end lost 2 bases, the J end lost 7 bases, and 13 bases lay between the germline ends. CDR1 MNHEY and CDR2 SVGEGT come from the germline V gene. The CDR3 is CASSYARTPYTQYF. The CDR3 region has the DNA TGTGCCAGCAGTTACGCCCGGACTCCTTATACGCAGTATTTT.

The gene calls are TRBV7-8 and TRBJ2-7; 9 bases agree with TRBD2. This CDR3 region has 16 residues. V shed 5 bases, J shed 3 bases, and the junction held 11 bases outside the gene matches. Germline V lookup: CDR1 SGHVS, CDR2 FQNEAQ. CDR3: CASSSSAGTSRYEQYF. As DNA, the CDR3 is TGTGCCAGCAGCAGCTCGGCCGGGACTAGCCGCTACGAGCAGTACTTC. The variable domain in full, with the rest retrieved from reference TRBV7-8 and TRBJ2-7, is GAGVSQSPRYKVAKRGQDVALRCDPISGHVSLFWYQQALGQGPEFLTYFQNEAQLDKSGLPSDRFFAERPEGSVSTLKIQRTQQEDSAVYLCASSSSAGTSRYEQYFGPGTRLTVT.

For this clonotype: A much more abundant neighbour one base away suggests this may be a read error. The chain couples TRBV5-1 to TRBJ2-1; possibly TRBD2 for D (6 bases). Germline V CDR1 and CDR2: SGHRS, YFSETQ. The CDR3 runs 14 residues. The CDR3 region has the DNA TGCGTCAGCAGCTTGGAGGCGCTAGCGAATGAGCAGTTCTTC. It specifies CVSSLEALANEQFF. The whole variable domain, filled in from reference TRBV5-1 and TRBJ2-1, reads KAGVTQTPRYLIKTRGQQVTLSCSPISGHRSVSWYQQTPGQGLQFLFEYFSETQRNKGNFPGRFSGRQFSNSRSEMNVSTLELGDSALYLCVSSLEALANEQFFGPGTRLTVL.

As concerns this clonotype: A much larger clone is a single base away; this may be a read error. This chain uses TRBV7-2 with TRBJ2-7, with D maybe TRBD1 (6 bases). CDR3 length: 13 amino acids. Germline CDR1 SGHTA, CDR2 FQGNSA. With 3 bases removed from V and 12 bases from J, the gap between germline ends came to 18 bases. CDR3 DNA: TGTGCCAGCAGCTTCGCCAGACAGGACGCTCTGTACTTC. Protein product: CASSFARQDALYF. Full variable domain (rest looked up from reference TRBV7-2 and TRBJ2-7): GAGVSQSPSNKVTEKGKDVELRCDPISGHTALYWYRQSLGQGLEFLIYFQGNSAPDKSGLPSDRFSAERTGGSVSTLTIQRTQQEDSAVYLCASSFARQDALYFGPGTRLTVT.

This chain connects TRBV3-1 to TRBJ2-3, with TRBD1 matching over 7 bases. This CDR3 has 15 residues. The V segment lost 4 bases and the J segment 3 bases; nucleotides outside the gene matches: 7. Germline V gives CDR1 LGHDT, CDR2 YNNKEL (reference sequence). The CDR3 bases are TGTGCCAGCAGCCTGACAGGGTTTGGGACAGATACGCAGTATTTT. It is translated as CASSLTGFGTDTQYF.

This clonotype was seen more than once but under ten times. The chain recombines TRBV7-6 with TRBJ2-1; 11 nucleotides align to TRBD2. Per germline, CDR1 SGHVS and CDR2 FNYEAQ. The CDR3 extends over 17 amino acids. With 1 base clipped from V and 6 bases from J, the junction kept 8 bases outside the gene matches. The CDR3 DNA reads TGTGCCAGCAGCTTAGGGGGCGGGACTAGCGGCACCAATGAGCAGTTCTTC. The encoded protein is CASSLGGGTSGTNEQFF. Based on the CDR3 plus reference TRBV7-6 and TRBJ2-1, the full variable domain is GAGVSQSPRYKVTKRGQDVALRCDPISGHVSLYWYRQALGQGPEFLTYFNYEAQQDKSGLPNDRFSAERPEGSISTLTIQRTEQRDSAMYRCASSLGGGTSGTNEQFFGPGTRLTVL.

This clonotype was counted at least ten times. The V call is TRBV9, the J call TRBJ1-1; the match to TRBD1 covers 8 bases. Germline V lookup: CDR1 SGDLS, CDR2 YYNGEE. Trimming removed 4 bases from V and 5 bases from J; junction bases left unmatched: 7. This CDR3 spans 14 amino acids. The CDR3 loop reads CASSPTGAWTEAFF. Here the CDR3 DNA reads TGTGCCAGCAGCCCGACAGGGGCATGGACTGAAGCTTTCTTT. Drawing the rest from reference TRBV9 and TRBJ1-1, the complete variable domain is DSGVTQTPKHLITATGQRVTLRCSPRSGDLSVYWYQQSLDQGLQFLIQYYNGEERAKGNILERFSAQQFPDLHSELNLSSLELGDSALYFCASSPTGAWTEAFFGQGTRLTVV.

This clonotype was detected only a few times. In nucleotides, the CDR3 is TGCAGCGTGTCTCGGGAGACCCAGTACTTC. Its protein product is CSVSRETQYF. The chain uses TRBV29-1 and TRBJ2-5; D gene unclear. The V end was cut by 6 bases, the J end by 5 bases, with 7 bases between. The CDR3 is made up of 10 amino acids. CDR1 SQVTM and CDR2 ANQGSEA come from the germline V gene. The full variable domain, completed using reference TRBV29-1 and TRBJ2-5, is SAVISQKPSRDICQRGTSLTIQCQVDSQVTMMFWYRQQPGQSLTLIATANQGSEATYESGFVIDKFPISRPNLTFSTLTVSNMSPEDSSIYLCSVSRETQYFGPGTRLLVL.

This clonotype has only a few counts. V and J are TRBV28 and TRBJ2-1, with 7 bases that match TRBD1. Germline values: CDR1 MDHEN, CDR2 SYDVKM. The CDR3 covers 13 residues. After removal of 7 bases from V and 5 bases from J, the junction contained 5 bases not matched to a gene. The CDR3 coding sequence is TGTGCCAGCAATTGGGGACAGAACAATGAGCAGTTCTTC. Translation: CASNWGQNNEQFF.

A word on this clonotype: A much larger clonotype is one base distant, so this may be a read error. The V call is TRBV20-1, the J call TRBJ2-3; D gene unclear. The CDR3 runs 12 residues. Germline CDR1 is DFQATT and CDR2 is SNEGSKA (reference sequence). The DNA of the CDR3 is TGCGGTGCTAGATCGGCAGCAGATACGCAGTATTTT. The encoded protein is CGARSAADTQYF.

This clonotype was recorded at least ten times. The chain links TRBV18 to TRBJ1-2; TRBD1 aligns across 7 bases. The germline gives CDR1 KGHSH, CDR2 LQKENI. After removal of 0 bases from V and 4 bases from J, the junction contained 5 bases not matched to a gene. The CDR3 runs 15 residues. This CDR3 is CASSPPGTDFYGYTF. DNA of the CDR3: TGTGCCAGCTCACCACCCGGGACAGACTTCTATGGCTACACCTTC.

This clonotype was counted ten times or more. The chain links TRBV18 to TRBJ1-2, with a tentative D call TRBD1 (5 bases). Germline V lookup: CDR1 KGHSH, CDR2 LQKENI. Trimming shortened V by 6 bases and J by 6 bases, and 11 bases separated the two germline ends. CDR3 size: 12 residues. The CDR3 coding sequence is TGTGCCAGCTCCCCCAAAGGGGATGGCTACACCTTC. This gives the protein CASSPKGDGYTF. The variable domain in full, with the rest retrieved from reference TRBV18 and TRBJ1-2, is NAGVMQNPRHLVRRRGQEARLRCSPMKGHSHVYWYRQLPEEGLKFMVYLQKENIIDESGMPKERFSAEFPKEGPSILRIQQVVRGDSAAYFCASSPKGDGYTFGSGTRLTVV.

The chain combines TRBV5-1 with TRBJ2-2; tentative D call: TRBD1 (6 bases). The CDR3 extends over 15 amino acids. V lost 4 bases, J lost 1 base, and 11 bases lay in between. Germline loops: CDR1 SGHRS, CDR2 YFSETQ. The chain's CDR3 is CASSQGHMNTGELFF. The CDR3 DNA sequence: TGCGCCAGCAGCCAGGGACATATGAACACCGGGGAGCTGTTTTTT. Filled out from reference TRBV5-1 and TRBJ2-2, the complete variable domain reads KAGVTQTPRYLIKTRGQQVTLSCSPISGHRSVSWYQQTPGQGLQFLFEYFSETQRNKGNFPGRFSGRQFSNSRSEMNVSTLELGDSALYLCASSQGHMNTGELFFGEGSRLTVL.